The entry below gives a single TCR beta chain sequence along with its context. This clonotype was detected only a few times. What antigen it recognizes has not been identified. No base quality values were provided; no much bigger clone lies one nucleotide off. Ficoll-Paque density gradient centrifugation was used to isolate PBMCs. The CDR3 holds 14 amino acids from the cysteine to the phenylalanine. Kept here is only the CDR3 DNA, which spans 42 bases and is read in frame from base 1. CDR1 and CDR2 are read off the germline V gene (reference sequence) as LGHDT and YNNKEL. V and J lose 0 bases and 5 bases, and a span of 10 bases separates them. These data originate in a study of T-cell memory formation after mild COVID-19 (dated by TCRdb to the early 2020s). Turning to the overall study: TCR sequence clusters from the two donors were found to be largely donor specific. In a couple of donors, T-cell clones that expanded and contracted after mild COVID-19 were tracked by sequencing TCRalpha and TCRbeta repertoires over time. The cohort was made up of two young adult volunteers, one female and one male, who were previously healthy.

The listed sequencing device is Illumina NovaSeq 6000. TCRalpha and TCRbeta cDNA libraries were built by 5'RACE with constant-segment primers, adding sample barcodes and unique molecular identifiers. RNA was extracted from every sample with Trizol reagent. Libraries were amplified in two PCR steps, with a second sample barcode and Illumina TruSeq adapters added in the second step. The libraries were sequenced on an Illumina NovaSeq using 2 x 150 bp paired-end reads. Per the original workflow: With migec v1.2.7, reads were demultiplexed and then collapsed into UMI-guided consensus sequences. With mixcr v2.1.11, UMI consensuses were aligned to TRA and TRB V and J templates and assembled into clonotypes. Expanded or contracted clonotypes were those called significant by both edgeR and NoisET, with noise models trained on biological replicates. For edgeR calls, a false discovery rate-adjusted p below 0.01 and a log2 fold-change threshold of 1 were applied. As an exploratory analysis of dynamics, max-normalized trajectories of the 1000 most abundant clonotypes were examined by PCA with hierarchical clustering. Each responding clone was given a CD4 or CD8 phenotype based on the CD4+ and CD8+ repertoires, which had been sequenced separately. TCRdb redid the processing of the public reads, applying fastp at Q25 and MiXCR, and retained in-frame beta chains. Records with the same CDR3 protein are collapsed into one entry carrying the most frequent genes and DNA. TCRdb's processing, not the study's, gives the V and J calls here. Within this sample are around 310,000 distinct CDR3 sequences, with 15% to 20% of them counted one time only. Of the sample, about 22% falls within the top ten clones.

Findings and caveats that apply to the study as a whole: SARS-CoV-2 specificity of the second-wave clones peaking on day 37 was not confirmed. From day 15 to 85, contracting clones showed balanced CD4/CD8 phenotypes, whereas a second wave of clones that expanded from day 15 to 37 leaned towards CD4+. The detection of some responding clones in pre-infection memory suggests that pre-existing cross-reactive memory T cells joined the SARS-CoV-2 response. Only two mild cases were covered in the study, and larger cohorts including severe cases with pre-infection samples were considered necessary. Contracting CD4+ clones were found mainly in CM and EM memory subsets, while CD8+ clones were enriched in EMRA.

This sequence originates from a man aged 18 to 35 who had mild COVID-19 (a few samples of this study predate the infection). The sample titles of this study are shuffled in the database, so cell type and time point are left out; the donor was told from shared clones. In this chain, TRBV3-1 is recombined with TRBJ2-5; the D gene remains uncertain. The sample comprised PBMCs or a T cell subset sorted from them (not recorded which). The DNA is TGTGCCAGCAGCCAAGAGACTTGGTTGGAGACCCAGTACTTC. The translation is CASSQETWLETQYF.